This is a list of T cell receptor beta chains from one sample in a study of control samples from healthy donors and cancer patients. Profiling relied on immunoSEQ multiplex PCR, and the TCRdb table lists in-frame clones only, not all of them. Among about 140,000 clones, approximately 91% were seen once, and the ten largest hold around 9%. Sequencing was carried out using blood. The origin of the receptors is a woman in her twenties or thirties in good health. Both conserved end residues are part of each CDR3. The D gene is left open where the match is weak. Size tells how often a clone was seen (once, few, many) or the class of an expanded clone, and some rows leave it out.

J gene: TRBJ2-7; clone size: -; V gene: TRBV9; D gene: -; CDR3 DNA: TGTGCCAGCAGCCCTCGATGGGGGAGAGGCGCCTACGAGCAGTACTTC; CDR3 protein: CASSPRWGRGAYEQYF
J gene: TRBJ1-2; clone size: -; V gene: TRBV5-4; D gene: -; CDR3 DNA: TGTGCCAGCAGCTTGGAACGGAACTATGGCTACACCTTC; CDR3 protein: CASSLERNYGYTF
J gene: TRBJ1-4; clone size: -; V gene: TRBV7-2; D gene: -; CDR3 DNA: TGTGCCAGCAGCTTAACGCCTACCGTGGGAGAAAAACTGTTTTTT; CDR3 protein: CASSLTPTVGEKLFF
J gene: TRBJ1-5; clone size: -; V gene: TRBV6-5; D gene: -; CDR3 DNA: TGTGCCAGCAGTTGGAGAGGCAATCAGCCCCAGCATTTT; CDR3 protein: CASSWRGNQPQHF
J gene: TRBJ1-1; clone size: -; V gene: TRBV30; D gene: -; CDR3 DNA: TGTGCCTGGGCCAGCGGTGGTGAAGCTTTCTTT; CDR3 protein: CAWASGGEAFF
J gene: TRBJ1-6; clone size: -; V gene: TRBV7-2; D gene: -; CDR3 DNA: TGTGCCAGCAGCCCATCAGGGGTATACTCCTATAATTCACCCCTCCACTTT; CDR3 protein: CASSPSGVYSYNSPLHF
J gene: TRBJ2-7; clone size: -; V gene: TRBV4-2; D gene: -; CDR3 DNA: TGTGCCAGCAGCCAAGAGGCTGATAGCTCCTACGAGCAGTACTTC; CDR3 protein: CASSQEADSSYEQYF
J gene: TRBJ2-7; clone size: -; V gene: TRBV30; D gene: -; CDR3 DNA: TGTGCCTGGAGTGCTCCGCCAGGGGTGGCCGGGCAGTACTTC; CDR3 protein: CAWSAPPGVAGQYF
J gene: TRBJ1-1; clone size: -; V gene: TRBV4-1; D gene: -; CDR3 DNA: TGCGCCAGCAGGAACAGGGCGGAGAACACTGAAGCTTTCTTT; CDR3 protein: CASRNRAENTEAFF
J gene: TRBJ2-5; clone size: -; V gene: TRBV5-1; D gene: -; CDR3 DNA: TGCGCCAGCAGCTTGTTATACCAAGAGACCCAGTACTTC; CDR3 protein: CASSLLYQETQYF
J gene: TRBJ1-1; clone size: -; V gene: TRBV19; D gene: -; CDR3 DNA: TGTGCCAGTAGTATATCCGAAATCGGGAGGGCTTTCTTT; CDR3 protein: CASSISEIGRAFF
J gene: TRBJ2-1; clone size: -; V gene: TRBV10-3; D gene: TRBD2; CDR3 DNA: TGTGCCATCAATGGACTAGCGGGAGGGTATGAGCAGTTCTTC; CDR3 protein: CAINGLAGGYEQFF
J gene: TRBJ1-3; clone size: -; V gene: TRBV30; D gene: TRBD1; CDR3 DNA: TGTGCCTGGGGGCGGACAGGGTTGAACACCATATATTTT; CDR3 protein: CAWGRTGLNTIYF
J gene: TRBJ1-6; clone size: -; V gene: TRBV14; D gene: -; CDR3 DNA: TGTGCCAGCAGTCCAACAGGGAGGGGACTTAATTCACCCCTCCACTTT; CDR3 protein: CASSPTGRGLNSPLHF
J gene: TRBJ2-2; clone size: -; V gene: TRBV29-1; D gene: TRBD2; CDR3 DNA: TGCAGCGTTGGACTAGCGATGGGCGGGGAGCTGTTTTTT; CDR3 protein: CSVGLAMGGELFF
J gene: TRBJ1-3; clone size: few; V gene: TRBV5-8; D gene: -; CDR3 DNA: TGTGCCAGCAGGGCGGCTCGACGTGGAAACACCATATATTTT; CDR3 protein: CASRAARRGNTIYF
J gene: TRBJ2-3; clone size: -; V gene: TRBV24-1; D gene: TRBD2; CDR3 DNA: TGTGCCACCAGCACTAGCGGGAGAGGGACAGATACGCAGTATTTT; CDR3 protein: CATSTSGRGTDTQYF
J gene: TRBJ1-3; clone size: -; V gene: TRBV7-2; D gene: -; CDR3 DNA: TGTGCCAGCAGCTTAGTTATCGGGGTCTCTGGAAACACCATATATTTT; CDR3 protein: CASSLVIGVSGNTIYF
J gene: TRBJ1-2; clone size: -; V gene: TRBV6-5; D gene: TRBD1; CDR3 DNA: TGTGCCAGCAGGTCTACAGGGGGCGGCTATGGCTACACCTTC; CDR3 protein: CASRSTGGGYGYTF
J gene: TRBJ1-5; clone size: -; V gene: TRBV6-5; D gene: TRBD1; CDR3 DNA: TGTGCCAGCAGTTCCGGACAGGTTGGGAATCAGCCCCAGCATTTT; CDR3 protein: CASSSGQVGNQPQHF
J gene: TRBJ2-4; clone size: -; V gene: TRBV5-6; D gene: -; CDR3 DNA: TGTGCCAGCAGCTTGGAAGGGCCTCTAGCCAAAAACATTCAGTACTTC; CDR3 protein: CASSLEGPLAKNIQYF
J gene: TRBJ1-2; clone size: -; V gene: TRBV11-2; D gene: -; CDR3 DNA: TGTGCCAGCAGCTTAGATCTCGGTAGGGGAAAGGATGGCTACACCTTC; CDR3 protein: CASSLDLGRGKDGYTF
J gene: TRBJ2-1; clone size: -; V gene: TRBV6-2/TRBV6-3; D gene: -; CDR3 DNA: TGTGCCAGCAGTTACTCAGGGATTGAGCAGTTCTTC; CDR3 protein: CASSYSGIEQFF
J gene: TRBJ1-5; clone size: -; V gene: TRBV6-5; D gene: -; CDR3 DNA: TGTGCCAGCAGTTCGGGTGTGGGCAATCAGCCCCAGCATTTT; CDR3 protein: CASSSGVGNQPQHF
J gene: TRBJ2-1; clone size: -; V gene: TRBV6-2/TRBV6-3; D gene: -; CDR3 DNA: TGTGCCAGCAGTTTGGACTGGCTCAATGAGCAGTTCTTC; CDR3 protein: CASSLDWLNEQFF
J gene: TRBJ1-2; clone size: -; V gene: TRBV4-1; D gene: -; CDR3 DNA: TGCGCCAGCAGCCAAGATGATATCTATGGCTACACCTTC; CDR3 protein: CASSQDDIYGYTF
J gene: TRBJ2-7; clone size: -; V gene: TRBV11-2; D gene: TRBD1; CDR3 DNA: TGTGCCAGCAGTTTTGGACAGGGGTACGAGCAGTACTTC; CDR3 protein: CASSFGQGYEQYF
J gene: TRBJ2-2; clone size: -; V gene: TRBV14; D gene: -; CDR3 DNA: TGTGCCAGCAGCCAAAGAGGGGCCCGGGGGACCGGGGAGCTGTTTTTT; CDR3 protein: CASSQRGARGTGELFF
J gene: TRBJ2-3; clone size: -; V gene: TRBV18; D gene: -; CDR3 DNA: TGTGCCAGCTCACCCACCGGGGGCTCAAATACAGATACGCAGTATTTT; CDR3 protein: CASSPTGGSNTDTQYF
J gene: TRBJ2-3; clone size: -; V gene: TRBV9; D gene: -; CDR3 DNA: TGTGCCAGCAGCGTAGGGAGCCATCGGGATACGCAGTATTTT; CDR3 protein: CASSVGSHRDTQYF
J gene: TRBJ1-5; clone size: -; V gene: TRBV3-1/TRBV3-2; D gene: -; CDR3 DNA: TGTGCCAGCAGCCAAGATCCGGTGGCCTCCCTTAATCAGCCCCAGCATTTT; CDR3 protein: CASSQDPVASLNQPQHF
J gene: TRBJ1-2; clone size: -; V gene: TRBV20-1; D gene: -; CDR3 DNA: TGCAGTGCGCCCGATTATGATGGCTACACCTTC; CDR3 protein: CSAPDYDGYTF
J gene: TRBJ1-3; clone size: -; V gene: TRBV18; D gene: -; CDR3 DNA: TGTGCCAGCTCACCGGACAGAGCACTCTCTGGAAACACCATATATTTT; CDR3 protein: CASSPDRALSGNTIYF
J gene: TRBJ2-1; clone size: -; V gene: TRBV15; D gene: TRBD2; CDR3 DNA: TGTGCCACCAGCAGAATAGAAGGGCTAGCGGGATACAATGAGCAGTTCTTC; CDR3 protein: CATSRIEGLAGYNEQFF
J gene: TRBJ1-2; clone size: -; V gene: TRBV2; D gene: TRBD1; CDR3 DNA: TGTGCCAGCAGTGGTGCACAGGGGAACTATGGCTACACCTTC; CDR3 protein: CASSGAQGNYGYTF
J gene: TRBJ1-5; clone size: -; V gene: TRBV19; D gene: -; CDR3 DNA: TGTGCCAGTAGTATGGGGAACGCGGTTAGCAATCAGCCCCAGCATTTT; CDR3 protein: CASSMGNAVSNQPQHF
J gene: TRBJ1-2; clone size: -; V gene: TRBV19; D gene: -; CDR3 DNA: TGTGCCAGTATTCCCGCAGGGGTGAACTATGGCTACACCTTC; CDR3 protein: CASIPAGVNYGYTF
J gene: TRBJ2-6; clone size: -; V gene: TRBV5-6; D gene: -; CDR3 DNA: TGTGCCAGCAGCTTGAGGCAGCTGGGGACCAACGTCCTGACTTTC; CDR3 protein: CASSLRQLGTNVLTF
J gene: TRBJ1-5; clone size: once; V gene: TRBV2; D gene: -; CDR3 DNA: TGTGCCAGCAGATCGCAGGGTAATAGCAATCAGCCCCAGCATTTT; CDR3 protein: CASRSQGNSNQPQHF
J gene: TRBJ2-7; clone size: -; V gene: TRBV5-5; D gene: -; CDR3 DNA: TGTGCCAGCAGCTTGGGTTTCCAGGGGCTGAACGAGCAGTACTTC; CDR3 protein: CASSLGFQGLNEQYF